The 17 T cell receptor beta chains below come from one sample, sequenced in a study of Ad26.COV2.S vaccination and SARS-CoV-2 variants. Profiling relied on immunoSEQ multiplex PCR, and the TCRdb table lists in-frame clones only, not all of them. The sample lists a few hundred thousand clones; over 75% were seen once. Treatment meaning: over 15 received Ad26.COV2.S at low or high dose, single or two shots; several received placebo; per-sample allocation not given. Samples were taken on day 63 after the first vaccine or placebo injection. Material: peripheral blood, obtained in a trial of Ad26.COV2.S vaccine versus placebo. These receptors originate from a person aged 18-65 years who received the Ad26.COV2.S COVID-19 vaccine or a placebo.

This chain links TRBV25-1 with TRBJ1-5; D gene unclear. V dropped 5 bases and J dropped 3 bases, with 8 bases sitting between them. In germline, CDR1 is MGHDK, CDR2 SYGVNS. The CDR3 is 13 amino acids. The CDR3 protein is CASSRESNQPQHF. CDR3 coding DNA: TGTGCCAGCAGTCGGGAATCCAATCAGCCCCAGCATTTT.

The DNA for the CDR3 is TGTGCCAGCAGTTACTCGCGGCAGGGTCATCAGCCCCAGCATTTT. Its translation is CASSYSRQGHQPQHF. This chain links TRBV6-5 with TRBJ1-5; maybe TRBD1 (5 bases). Germline-derived CDR1 and CDR2 are MNHEY and SVGAGI. Trimming took 0 bases from V and 5 from J, leaving 11 bases between them. CDR3 size: 15 residues.

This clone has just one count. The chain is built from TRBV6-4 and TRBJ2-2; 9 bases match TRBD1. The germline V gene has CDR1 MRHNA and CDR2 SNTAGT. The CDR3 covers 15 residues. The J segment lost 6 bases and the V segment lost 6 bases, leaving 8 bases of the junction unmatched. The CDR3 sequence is CASSPQGALPGELFF. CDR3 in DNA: TGTGCCAGCAGCCCACAGGGGGCGCTACCCGGGGAGCTGTTTTTT.

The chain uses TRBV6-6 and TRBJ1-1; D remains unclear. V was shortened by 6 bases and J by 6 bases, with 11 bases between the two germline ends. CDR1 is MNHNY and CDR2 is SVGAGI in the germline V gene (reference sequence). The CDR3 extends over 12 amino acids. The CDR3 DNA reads TGTGCCAGCAGAGAGGGAGTCGCTGAAGCTTTCTTT. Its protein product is CASREGVAEAFF.

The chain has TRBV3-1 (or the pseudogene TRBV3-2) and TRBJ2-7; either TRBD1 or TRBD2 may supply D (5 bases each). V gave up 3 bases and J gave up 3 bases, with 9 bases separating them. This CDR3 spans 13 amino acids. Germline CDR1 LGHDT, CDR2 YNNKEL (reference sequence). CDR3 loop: CASSHRDDYEQYF. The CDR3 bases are TGTGCCAGCAGCCACCGGGACGACTACGAGCAGTACTTC.

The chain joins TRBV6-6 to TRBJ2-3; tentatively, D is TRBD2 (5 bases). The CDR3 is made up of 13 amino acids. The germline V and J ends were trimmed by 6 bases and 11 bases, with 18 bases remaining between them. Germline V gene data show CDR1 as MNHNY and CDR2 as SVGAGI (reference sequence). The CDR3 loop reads CASRETPAGGQYF. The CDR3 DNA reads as TGTGCCAGCAGGGAGACTCCTGCAGGAGGGCAGTATTTT.

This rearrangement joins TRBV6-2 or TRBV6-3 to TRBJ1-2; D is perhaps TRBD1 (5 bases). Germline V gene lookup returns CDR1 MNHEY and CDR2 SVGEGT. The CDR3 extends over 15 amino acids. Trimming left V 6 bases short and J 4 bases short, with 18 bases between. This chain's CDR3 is CASSLSSGISYGYTF. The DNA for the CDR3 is TGTGCCAGCAGCCTATCATCAGGGATTTCCTATGGCTACACCTTC.

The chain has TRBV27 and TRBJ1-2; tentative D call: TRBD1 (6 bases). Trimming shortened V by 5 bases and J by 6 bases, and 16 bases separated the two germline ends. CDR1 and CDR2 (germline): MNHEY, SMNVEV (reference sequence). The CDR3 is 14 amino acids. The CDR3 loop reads CASSPGTKVDGYTF. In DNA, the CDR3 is TGTGCCAGCAGTCCTGGGACAAAAGTAGATGGCTACACCTTC.

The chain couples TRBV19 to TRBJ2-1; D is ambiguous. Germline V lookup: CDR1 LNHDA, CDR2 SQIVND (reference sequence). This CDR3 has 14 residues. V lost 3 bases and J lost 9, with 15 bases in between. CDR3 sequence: CASSITLGWGEQFF. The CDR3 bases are TGTGCCAGTAGTATTACTCTAGGATGGGGTGAGCAGTTCTTC.

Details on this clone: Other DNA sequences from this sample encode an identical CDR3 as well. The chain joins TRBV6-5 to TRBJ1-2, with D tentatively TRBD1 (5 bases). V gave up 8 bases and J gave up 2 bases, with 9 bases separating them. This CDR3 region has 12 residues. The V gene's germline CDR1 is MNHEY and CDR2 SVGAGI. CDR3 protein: CASGRGNYGYTF. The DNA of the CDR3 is TGTGCCAGCGGACGGGGGAACTATGGCTACACCTTC.

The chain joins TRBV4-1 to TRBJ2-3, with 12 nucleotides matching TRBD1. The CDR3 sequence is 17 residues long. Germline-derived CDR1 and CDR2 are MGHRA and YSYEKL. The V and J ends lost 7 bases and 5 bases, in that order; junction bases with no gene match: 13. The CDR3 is CASTSGGTGGLGDTQYF. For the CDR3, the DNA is TGCGCCAGCACCTCGGGGGGGACAGGGGGCCTCGGAGATACGCAGTATTTT.

CDR3 protein: CAWIVRDKENTIYF. DNA for the CDR3: TGTGCCTGGATCGTACGGGACAAAGAAAACACCATATATTTT. The V and J genes are TRBV30 and TRBJ1-3, with a possible D match to TRBD1 (6 bases). The CDR3 spans 14 residues. Trimming stripped 4 bases from V and 6 bases from J, with 16 bases between. Germline loops: CDR1 GTSNPN, CDR2 SVGIG (reference sequence).

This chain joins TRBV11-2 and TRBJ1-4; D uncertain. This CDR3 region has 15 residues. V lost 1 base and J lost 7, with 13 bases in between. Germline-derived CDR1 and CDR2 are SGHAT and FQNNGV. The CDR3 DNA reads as TGTGCCAGCAGCTTAGGACTTAGTAGAGGTGAAAAACTGTTTTTT. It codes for CASSLGLSRGEKLFF.

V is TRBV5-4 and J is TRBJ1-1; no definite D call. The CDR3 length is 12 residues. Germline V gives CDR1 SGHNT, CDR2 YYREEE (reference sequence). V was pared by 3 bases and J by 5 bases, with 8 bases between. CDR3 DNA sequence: TGTGCCAGCAGCTATGAGTGGACTGAAGCTTTCTTT. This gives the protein CASSYEWTEAFF.

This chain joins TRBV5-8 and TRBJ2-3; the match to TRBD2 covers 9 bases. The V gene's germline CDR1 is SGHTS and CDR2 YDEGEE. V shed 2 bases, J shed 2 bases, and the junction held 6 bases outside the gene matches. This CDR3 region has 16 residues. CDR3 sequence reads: CASSLSGTSNTDTQYF. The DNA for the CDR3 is TGTGCCAGCAGCTTAAGCGGGACTAGCAACACAGATACGCAGTATTTT.

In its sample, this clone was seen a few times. The CDR3 sequence: CASRKGSGDNSPLHF. Written as DNA, the CDR3 is TGCGCCAGCAGGAAAGGGTCCGGGGATAATTCACCCCTCCACTTT. The chain combines TRBV5-1 with TRBJ1-6; D remains ambiguous. V was cut by 5 bases and J by 5 bases, with 14 bases left in between. The CDR3 length is 15 residues. CDR1 and CDR2 (germline): SGHRS, YFSETQ.

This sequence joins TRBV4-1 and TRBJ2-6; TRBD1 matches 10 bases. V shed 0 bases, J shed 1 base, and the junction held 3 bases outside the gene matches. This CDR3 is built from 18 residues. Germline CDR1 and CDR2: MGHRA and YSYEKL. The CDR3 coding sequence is TGCGCCAGCAGCCAAGAGGGACAGGGGCCATCTGGGGCCAACGTCCTGACTTTC. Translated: CASSQEGQGPSGANVLTF.